Sequencing of this T cell receptor beta chain was carried out in a study of Ad26.COV2.S vaccination and SARS-CoV-2 variants. Findings of the study overall: Using TCR breadth and depth analyses may have led to underestimated total T cell responses. Breadth measured for non-spike TCRs was similar across vaccine and placebo recipients.

Worth noting for this clone: The antigen remains unidentified.

Clones were sequenced by immunoSEQ multiplex PCR, and TCRdb holds only the in-frame ones, with some missing. This sample has 150,000 to 200,000 clones, with 87% found just once. CDR1 LNHDA and CDR2 SQIVND come from the germline V gene (reference sequence). J was trimmed by 4 bases and V by 7 bases; bases with no gene match: 10. The CDR3 sequence is 15 residues long. Sequenced material: peripheral blood, taken after recovery from COVID-19. The genes are TRBV19 and TRBJ1-3; TRBD1 matches 7 bases. The clonotype was recovered from a human donor who had recovered from COVID-19. The CDR3 region is CASTRLGQTGNTIYF. The CDR3 DNA is TGTGCCAGTACCCGCCTGGGACAGACCGGAAACACCATATATTTT.